This is a list of T cell receptor beta chains from one sample in a study of CD8 T cells in ankylosing spondylitis. TCRdb re-called the 5' RACE reads through MiXCR, storing one row per CDR3 protein. The repertoire has some 450,000 distinct CDR3 sequences, roughly 15% of them found once; the top ten carry approximately 0.97%. Sequencing was carried out using blood, either unsorted or a sorted T cell fraction (not recorded which). These receptors were obtained from a male donor with ankylosing spondylitis. Each CDR3 is given with its conserved first and last residue. Fields, in order: D gene, V gene, J gene, CDR3 protein. A D gene is named only where the DNA matches it firmly.

>.|TRBV7-6|TRBJ2-1
CASSLQGMGGNEQFF
>.|TRBV7-9|TRBJ2-5
CASSPDRLQETQYF
>.|TRBV12-3/TRBV12-4|TRBJ2-1
CASSRKGNEQFF
>.|TRBV11-2|TRBJ2-7
CASSLPPRTGTYEQYF
>.|TRBV3-1|TRBJ1-1
CASSQVGEAFF
>TRBD2|TRBV5-1|TRBJ2-4
CASSSAGLAGKNIQYF
>.|TRBV20-1|TRBJ1-4
CSARDPAGDEKLFF
>.|TRBV2|TRBJ1-4
CASMLQGEKLFF
>.|TRBV5-1|TRBJ2-2
CASSLGDSNTGELFF
>TRBD1|TRBV6-2/TRBV6-3|TRBJ1-2
CASSPGTGILNYGYTF
>TRBD2|TRBV20-1|TRBJ2-1
CSASRLARYNEQFF
>.|TRBV4-1|TRBJ1-6
CASSQAPGTWGSPLHF
>TRBD2|TRBV7-2|TRBJ2-1
CASSFQAGAQFF
>.|TRBV20-1|TRBJ1-1
CSARIAFLAFF
>.|TRBV15|TRBJ1-4
CATAEGREKLFF
>TRBD2|TRBV20-1|TRBJ2-1
CSARDRTSGKSSYNEQFF
>.|TRBV29-1|TRBJ2-7
CSVEGEKGSYEQYF
>.|TRBV7-2|TRBJ2-5
CASRLVSQETQYF
>TRBD1|TRBV6-5|TRBJ2-6
CASSLESGQGLSGANVLTF
>.|TRBV7-9|TRBJ2-7
CASSANPPSYEQYF
>TRBD2|TRBV18|TRBJ2-1
CASSRGLAGAIEQFF
>.|TRBV7-2|TRBJ1-6
CASSLHGGDNSPLHF
>.|TRBV25-1|TRBJ2-6
CASSDVSGANVLTF
>TRBD1|TRBV19|TRBJ1-2
CASNPGQGATYGYTF
>.|TRBV3-1|TRBJ2-4
CASSQVGLYKNIQYF
>.|TRBV7-2|TRBJ2-1
CASSLAAKQFF
>.|TRBV19|TRBJ1-2
CASSITPRSINYGYTF
>TRBD1|TRBV18|TRBJ1-3
CASSPTRDSGNTIYF
>.|TRBV12-3/TRBV12-4|TRBJ1-1
CASSAYGTYPPKAFF
>.|TRBV29-1|TRBJ2-1
CSVERGATYNEQFF
>.|TRBV20-1|TRBJ1-3
CSARVGNTIYF
>.|TRBV5-6|TRBJ1-2
CASSLRGSVSNYGYTF
>TRBD2|TRBV2|TRBJ2-2
CASSDPGLAGHTGELFF
>.|TRBV6-1|TRBJ1-4
CASRIGQATNEKLFF
>TRBD1|TRBV20-1|TRBJ1-1
CSAAPTGSLNTEAFF
>TRBD2|TRBV27|TRBJ2-1
CASSRLITSGRENEQFF
>.|TRBV4-2|TRBJ2-7
CASSQERGYPYEQYF
>.|TRBV7-8|TRBJ1-5
CASSLTPRTENQPQHF
>TRBD2|TRBV2|TRBJ2-3
CASKAPSGNSDTQYF
>.|TRBV6-2/TRBV6-3|TRBJ1-3
CASTNGGAVSGNTIYF
>TRBD1|TRBV5-1|TRBJ1-5
CASSPGQGHQPQHF
>TRBD2|TRBV11-2|TRBJ2-3
CASSLVSAGGGKKDTQYF
>.|TRBV20-1|TRBJ1-5
CSARTLNQPQHF
>.|TRBV20-1|TRBJ1-1
CSASGGYLSNTEAFF
>.|TRBV7-3|TRBJ1-1
CASSLSLGTEAFF
>.|TRBV14|TRBJ1-1
CASSQDLSGTEAFF
>.|TRBV7-2|TRBJ1-1
CASSSRRGSAEAFF
>.|TRBV7-6|TRBJ2-1
CASSLEPLDNEQFF
>.|TRBV6-5|TRBJ2-7
CASSYGVSSRKEYF
>.|TRBV4-1|TRBJ1-5
CASSHDIWGGSQPQHF
>TRBD1|TRBV25-1|TRBJ2-1
CASSEGGQGRHEQFF
>.|TRBV5-1|TRBJ1-1
CASSLDLKGRNTEAFF
>.|TRBV12-3/TRBV12-4|TRBJ2-7
CASSLHTTGEQYF
>TRBD1|TRBV6-1|TRBJ1-2
CASRTGGASGYTF
>TRBD1|TRBV12-3/TRBV12-4|TRBJ2-7
CASKRQGQFQQYF
>.|TRBV6-1|TRBJ2-6
CASESQVLGGANVLTF
>TRBD1|TRBV12-3/TRBV12-4|TRBJ1-2
CASSKGQTTYGYTF
>.|TRBV10-3|TRBJ2-7
CAISGAGDEQYF
>.|TRBV6-1|TRBJ1-2
CASSTGTYYGYTF
>TRBD2|TRBV3-1|TRBJ2-1
CASSPTIAGVPGDEQFF